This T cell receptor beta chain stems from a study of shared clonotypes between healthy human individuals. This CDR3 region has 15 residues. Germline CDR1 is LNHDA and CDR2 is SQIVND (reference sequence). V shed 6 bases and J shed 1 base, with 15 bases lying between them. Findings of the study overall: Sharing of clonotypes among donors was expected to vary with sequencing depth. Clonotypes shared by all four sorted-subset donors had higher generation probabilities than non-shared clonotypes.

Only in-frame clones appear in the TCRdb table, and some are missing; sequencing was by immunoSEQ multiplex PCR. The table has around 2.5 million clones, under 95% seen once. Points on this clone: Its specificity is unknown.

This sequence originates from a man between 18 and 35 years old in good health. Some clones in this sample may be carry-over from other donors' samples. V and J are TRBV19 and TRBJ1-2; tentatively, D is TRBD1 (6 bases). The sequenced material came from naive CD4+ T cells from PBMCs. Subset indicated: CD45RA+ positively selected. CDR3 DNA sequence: TGTGCCAGTAGGACGGGACACCTCCTTAACTATGGCTACACCTTC. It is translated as CASRTGHLLNYGYTF. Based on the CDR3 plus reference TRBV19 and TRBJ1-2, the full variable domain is DGGITQSPKYLFRKEGQNVTLSCEQNLNHDAMYWYRQDPGQGLRLIYYSQIVNDFQKGDIAEGYSVSREKKESFPLTVTSAQKNPTAFYLCASRTGHLLNYGYTFGSGTRLTVV.